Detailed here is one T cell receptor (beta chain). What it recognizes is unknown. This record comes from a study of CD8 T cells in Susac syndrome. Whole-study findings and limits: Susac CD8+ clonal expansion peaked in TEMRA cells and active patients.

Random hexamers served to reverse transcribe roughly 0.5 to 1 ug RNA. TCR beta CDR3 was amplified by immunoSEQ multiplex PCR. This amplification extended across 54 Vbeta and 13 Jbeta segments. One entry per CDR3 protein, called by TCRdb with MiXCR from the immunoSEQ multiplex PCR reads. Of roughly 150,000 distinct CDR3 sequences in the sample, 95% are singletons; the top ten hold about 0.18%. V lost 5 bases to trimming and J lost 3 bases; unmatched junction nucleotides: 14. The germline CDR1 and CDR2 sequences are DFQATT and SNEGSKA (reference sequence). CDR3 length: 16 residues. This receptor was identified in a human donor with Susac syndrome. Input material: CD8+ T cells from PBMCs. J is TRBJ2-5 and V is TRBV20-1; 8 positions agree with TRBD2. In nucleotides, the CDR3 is TGCAGTGCTTCCCGCCGAGGCGGGAGGCCCGAAGAGACCCAGTACTTC. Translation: CSASRRGGRPEETQYF.